Listed here are 30 T cell receptor beta chains from one sample, sequenced in a study of STAT3 mutations in large granular lymphocyte leukemia. General study findings and limits: Every T-cell large granular lymphocyte leukemia patient had at least one immunodominant TCR beta clonotype.

These receptors' antigens are unknown. Repertoires were generated with immunoSEQ multiplex PCR, while TCRdb's copy carries only in-frame clones and drops some. The sample consists of 8,000 to 13,000 clones, 70% to 90% of them appearing once. Sample: peripheral blood mononuclear cells. These receptors were obtained from a man in his 60s with T-cell large granular lymphocyte leukemia. Some clones in this sample may be carry-over from other donors' samples.

This clone was detected only once. The chain couples TRBV2 to TRBJ1-1; a possible D gene is TRBD1 (5 bases). The CDR3 is 14 amino acids. Looked up from germline, CDR1 is SNHLY and CDR2 is FYNNEI. V gave up 6 bases and J gave up 0 bases, with 11 bases separating them. CDR3 in DNA: TGTGCCAGCAGGGGCAGGGATATGAACACTGAAGCTTTCTTT. Translation gives CASRGRDMNTEAFF.

V and J are TRBV6-5 and TRBJ1-2, with TRBD1 matching 7 bases. The length of the CDR3 is 13 residues. Germline CDR1 MNHEY, CDR2 SVGAGI. J was trimmed by 7 bases and V by 2 bases; bases with no gene match: 4. The CDR3, as DNA: TGTGCCAGCAGTTACCCGACAGGGACTGGCTACACCTTC. Translation: CASSYPTGTGYTF.

This chain uses TRBV9 with TRBJ2-3, with 14 bases lining up with TRBD2. Germline CDR1 reads SGDLS; CDR2 reads YYNGEE. After removal of 3 bases from V and 4 bases from J, the junction contained 4 bases not matched to a gene. CDR3 length: 16 residues. The CDR3 is CASSAPGLAGADTQYF. CDR3 DNA sequence: TGTGCCAGCAGCGCGCCGGGACTAGCGGGAGCAGATACGCAGTATTTT.

The chain links TRBV7-9 to TRBJ1-2; no reliable D call. Between the trimmed V and J ends, which lost 6 bases and 6 bases, there was a span of 11 bases. The V gene's germline CDR1 is SEHNR and CDR2 FQNEAQ (reference sequence). The CDR3 is made up of 12 amino acids. The CDR3 here is CASRLTVDGYTF. The CDR3 DNA reads as TGTGCCAGCAGGTTAACGGTGGATGGCTACACCTTC.

Written as DNA, the CDR3 is TGTGCCAGCAGCCTCGTTAGGGGCGTCGAGCAGTACTTC. This gives the protein CASSLVRGVEQYF. This chain joins TRBV7-9 and TRBJ2-7, with D tentatively TRBD1 (5 bases). Trimming left V 5 bases short and J 6 bases short, with 14 bases between. The CDR3 has 13 amino acids. CDR1 and CDR2 (germline): SEHNR, FQNEAQ (reference sequence).

The rearrangement uses TRBV10-3 and TRBJ2-4; the D is unclear. The V end lost 4 bases, the J end lost 8 bases, and 18 bases lay between the germline ends. The CDR3 consists of 15 residues. Germline loops: CDR1 ENHRY, CDR2 SYGVKD. The CDR3 DNA sequence: TGTGCCATCAGTGCCCGAGGACCCCCAGCAGACATTCAGTACTTC. Its protein is CAISARGPPADIQYF.

The J gene is TRBJ2-3, the V gene TRBV27; TRBD2 matches 11 bases. V was clipped by 3 bases and J by 3 bases; unmatched bases: 11. The germline V gene encodes CDR1 MNHEY and CDR2 SMNVEV (reference sequence). CDR3 length: 18 amino acids. CDR3 nucleotide sequence: TGTGCCAGCAGTTTGGTTAGCGGGAGGGCCAAGGTGACAGATACGCAGTATTTT. This encodes CASSLVSGRAKVTDTQYF.

This clone was seen more than once but under ten times. The chain uses TRBV5-1 and TRBJ1-1; 9 nucleotides line up with TRBD1. V was pared by 4 bases and J by 5 bases, with 9 bases of the junction left unmatched. CDR1 is SGHRS, CDR2 YFSETQ, per germline. This CDR3 has 15 residues. CDR3 DNA: TGCGCCAGCAGCCCCCTGGGACAGGGCGGGACTGAAGCTTTCTTT. It codes for CASSPLGQGGTEAFF.

J is TRBJ2-7 and V is TRBV6-1; TRBD1 matches 10 bases. V gave up 0 bases and J gave up 5 bases; unmatched junction bases: 4. The CDR3 totals 15 residues. CDR1 MNHNS and CDR2 SASEGT come from the germline V gene. The CDR3 spells CASSEAGTGEHEQYF. CDR3 DNA sequence: TGTGCCAGCAGTGAAGCCGGGACAGGGGAACACGAGCAGTACTTC.

This chain uses TRBV29-1 with TRBJ2-1; 10 bases align to TRBD2. With V trimmed by 6 bases and J by 6 bases, 8 bases remained unmatched. Germline V CDR1 and CDR2: SQVTM, ANQGSEA. The CDR3 length is 14 residues. CDR3 amino acids: CSVGAGGGVNEQFF. The CDR3 region has the DNA TGCAGCGTGGGAGCGGGAGGGGGGGTCAATGAGCAGTTCTTC.

This clone appeared once. This chain connects TRBV28 to TRBJ2-7, with 11 bases fitting TRBD1. Germline V lookup: CDR1 MDHEN, CDR2 SYDVKM. CDR3 length equals 16 residues. J gave up 0 bases and V 1 base, and 2 bases lay outside the gene matches. CDR3 nucleotides: TGTGCCAGCAGTTTATTCGGGACAGGGGGCTCCTACGAGCAGTACTTC. This encodes CASSLFGTGGSYEQYF.

CDR3 sequence: CAWSVKALAGGPEETQYF. The CDR3 DNA reads as TGTGCCTGGAGTGTAAAGGCGTTGGCGGGAGGGCCCGAAGAGACCCAGTACTTC. The V and J genes are TRBV30 and TRBJ2-5; TRBD2 matches 9 bases. The germline CDR1 and CDR2 sequences are GTSNPN and SVGIG (reference sequence). Trimming removed 0 bases from V and 3 bases from J; junction bases left unmatched: 14. CDR3 length equals 18 residues.

The rearrangement links TRBV2 to TRBJ2-7; 12 nucleotides agree with TRBD2. The CDR3 contains 15 residues. The germline V gene encodes CDR1 SNHLY and CDR2 FYNNEI. V was pared by 6 bases and J by 2 bases, with 5 bases of the junction left unmatched. The CDR3 DNA reads TGTGCCAGCAGCACAGGACTAGCGGGAACCTACGAGCAGTACTTC. Translating it yields CASSTGLAGTYEQYF.

The chain joins TRBV19 to TRBJ2-3; perhaps TRBD1 as D (6 bases). Germline V gene sequence: CDR1 LNHDA, CDR2 SQIVND (reference sequence). Trimming took 9 bases from V and 2 from J, leaving 15 bases between them. There are 14 residues in the CDR3. The CDR3 DNA is TGTGCCAGCTGCCTACAGGGACACACAGATACGCAGTATTTT. Translated, it gives CASCLQGHTDTQYF. Combining the CDR3 with reference TRBV19 and TRBJ2-3 gives the whole variable domain DGGITQSPKYLFRKEGQNVTLSCEQNLNHDAMYWYRQDPGQGLRLIYYSQIVNDFQKGDIAEGYSVSREKKESFPLTVTSAQKNPTAFYLCASCLQGHTDTQYFGPGTRLTVL.

The chain couples TRBV6-5 to TRBJ1-1; D gene uncertain. Germline V gene lookup returns CDR1 MNHEY and CDR2 SVGAGI. Trimming removed 6 bases at V and 3 bases at J, with 14 bases between. The CDR3 covers 14 residues. CDR3: CASSRGRGDTEAFF. The DNA for the CDR3 is TGTGCCAGCAGCCGCGGGCGGGGTGACACTGAAGCTTTCTTT.

V is TRBV5-1 and J is TRBJ1-2; TRBD1 agrees at 7 bases. The V gene end was trimmed by 0 bases and the J gene end by 5 bases; junction bases not matched to a gene: 7. This CDR3 has 15 amino acids. CDR1 is SGHRS, CDR2 YFSETQ, per germline. CDR3 bases: TGCGCCAGCAGCTTGGCTCCGGGCAGGGGGTATGGCTACACCTTC. Protein product: CASSLAPGRGYGYTF.

Only one count was recorded for this clone. This rearrangement joins TRBV6-5 to TRBJ1-2; TRBD1 agrees at 8 bases. V was clipped by 5 bases and J by 3 bases; unmatched bases: 8. The CDR3 is 15 amino acids. Looked up from germline, CDR1 is MNHEY and CDR2 is SVGAGI. This chain's CDR3 is CASSNRQGWDYGYTF. In DNA, the CDR3 is TGTGCCAGCAGTAACCGACAGGGGTGGGACTATGGCTACACCTTC.

The rearrangement uses TRBV11-2 and TRBJ2-1; possible D gene TRBD2, 7 bases. Per the germline V gene, CDR1 is SGHAT and CDR2 is FQNNGV. The CDR3 spans 16 residues. V lost 3 bases and J 6 bases, leaving 18 bases between the germline ends. The CDR3 sequence is CASSLTGGSGPNEQFF. The CDR3 nucleotides are TGTGCCAGCAGCTTGACGGGGGGCTCAGGGCCCAATGAGCAGTTCTTC.

The DNA of the CDR3 is TGTGCCAGCAGTTTATCAGGGACACCGATTGTCTACGAGCAGTACTTC. The encoded protein is CASSLSGTPIVYEQYF. This chain uses TRBV28 with TRBJ2-7; D might be TRBD1 (6 bases). CDR3 length: 16 amino acids. V dropped 1 base and J dropped 3 bases, with 16 bases sitting between them. Germline-derived CDR1 and CDR2 are MDHEN and SYDVKM.

This CDR3 is CATLRQVHGELFF. The CDR3 DNA reads TGTGCCACCCTAAGACAGGTGCACGGGGAGCTGTTTTTT. This chain joins TRBV28 and TRBJ2-2; TRBD1 might be the D (6 bases). Trimming took off 10 bases at V and 7 bases at J, with 16 bases between the two ends. The CDR3 runs to 13 residues. Germline CDR1 is MDHEN and CDR2 is SYDVKM. The full variable domain, rest sourced from reference TRBV28 and TRBJ2-2, is DVKVTQSSRYLVKRTGEKVFLECVQDMDHENMFWYRQDPGLGLRLIYFSYDVKMKEKGDIPEGYSVSREKKERFSLILESASTNQTSMYLCATLRQVHGELFFGEGSRLTVL.

The V gene is TRBV5-6, the J gene TRBJ1-5; 8 positions match TRBD1. The CDR3 loop spans 15 amino acids. Germline V gives CDR1 SGHDT, CDR2 YYEEEE. Unmatched junction bases numbered 6, after V lost 4 bases and J lost 3 bases. The CDR3 DNA reads as TGTGCCAGCAGCACCTCGGACAGGGACAATCAGCCCCAGCATTTT. Amino acids: CASSTSDRDNQPQHF.

V usage is TRBV7-2 and J usage is TRBJ2-5, with unresolved D. Germline V gene lookup returns CDR1 SGHTA and CDR2 FQGNSA. The CDR3 runs 14 residues. V lost 1 base to trimming and J lost 4 bases, with 10 bases between them. In DNA form, the CDR3 reads TGTGCCAGCAGCTTAGAAGTTTGGGTAGAGACCCAGTACTTC. Its translation: CASSLEVWVETQYF. The variable domain in full, completed from reference TRBV7-2 and TRBJ2-5, reads GAGVSQSPSNKVTEKGKDVELRCDPISGHTALYWYRQSLGQGLEFLIYFQGNSAPDKSGLPSDRFSAERTGGSVSTLTIQRTQQEDSAVYLCASSLEVWVETQYFGPGTRLLVL.

V usage is TRBV19 and J usage is TRBJ1-2, with D maybe TRBD1 (6 bases). V lost 5 bases to trimming and J lost 4 bases, with 17 bases between them. The CDR3 is 15 amino acids. Germline V gene lookup returns CDR1 LNHDA and CDR2 SQIVND (reference sequence). The DNA for the CDR3 is TGTGCCAGTAGTCGTCAAGCGGGGGCAGGCTATGGCTACACCTTC. Translating it yields CASSRQAGAGYGYTF.

DNA of the CDR3: TGTGCCAGCTCACCACTTTCCCCGGGAGGCGACGAGCAGTACTTC. Translated: CASSPLSPGGDEQYF. The chain carries TRBV18 and TRBJ2-7; 7 nucleotides align to TRBD2. V was clipped by 1 base and J by 5 bases; unmatched bases: 8. CDR1 and CDR2 (germline): KGHSH, LQKENI. This CDR3 is built from 15 residues.

The chain couples TRBV18 to TRBJ2-5; TRBD2 is a possible D gene (7 bases). The germline CDR1 and CDR2 sequences are KGHSH and LQKENI. V lost 6 bases and J 2 bases, leaving 16 bases between the germline ends. This CDR3 is 15 amino acids long. Here the CDR3 reads CASSQLGGGQETQYF. The CDR3, as DNA: TGTGCCAGCTCGCAGCTGGGAGGGGGACAAGAGACCCAGTACTTC.

This chain links TRBV21-1 with TRBJ2-5; TRBD1 is the table's D call, not checked against the DNA. TRBV21-1 is an annotated pseudogene. This CDR3 is built from 11 residues. CDR3 in amino acids: CASSDRGTQYF. CDR3 coding DNA: TGTGCCAGCAGCGACAGGGGGACCCAGTACTTC.

The chain is built from TRBV7-2 and TRBJ1-1, with 7 bases lining up with TRBD1. V was pared by 8 bases and J by 12 bases, with 15 bases of the junction left unmatched. The CDR3 runs 13 residues. Germline CDR1 reads SGHTA; CDR2 reads FQGNSA. In DNA form, the CDR3 reads TGTGCCAGCCGCCTTAGACAGGGTGGGGAATCTTTCTTT. It specifies CASRLRQGGESFF.

The chain is built from TRBV7-9 and TRBJ1-5, with D possibly TRBD1 on 6 matching bases. In germline, CDR1 is SEHNR, CDR2 FQNEAQ (reference sequence). Trimming took off 5 bases at V and 3 bases at J, with 8 bases between the two ends. CDR3 length: 13 residues. In nucleotides, the CDR3 is TGTGCCAGCAGCAGGGACAACAATCAGCCCCAGCATTTT. Its protein product is CASSRDNNQPQHF.

This chain uses TRBV27 with TRBJ2-7; maybe TRBD2 (5 bases). Per germline, CDR1 MNHEY and CDR2 SMNVEV (reference sequence). The V gene lost 6 bases and the J gene lost 7 bases, with 16 bases spanning the gap. This CDR3 comprises 13 residues. The CDR3, as DNA: TGTGCCAGCAGCCAACGACCAGAGGGAGAGCAGTACTTC. Translated: CASSQRPEGEQYF.

The chain couples TRBV7-9 to TRBJ1-2, with no clear D. CDR3 size: 12 residues. Germline CDR1 is SEHNR and CDR2 is FQNEAQ (reference sequence). Between the trimmed V and J ends, which lost 3 bases and 6 bases, there was a span of 8 bases. The CDR3 is CASSFDRDGYTF. The CDR3, as DNA: TGTGCCAGCAGCTTTGATAGGGATGGCTACACCTTC.